What follows describes a single T cell receptor beta chain. Its antigen is unidentified. One end of the junction does not line up with germline, which may come from a read error. This entry comes from a study of cytomegalovirus exposure and HLA in healthy donors. Findings and caveats of the study: Reportedly, a later analysis found an Asian-associated ancestry cluster had fewer N-insertions than the approximately 700-donor mean.

The germline gives CDR1 MNHEY, CDR2 SVGAGI. There are 16 residues in the CDR3. 13 Jbeta primers and 60 Vbeta primers were used for the PCR. The method was immunoSEQ multiplex PCR; TCRdb's version includes in-frame clones alone and lacks a portion of them. Found here are 180,000 or so clones, 75% to 85% of them singletons; the top ten hold around 2.3%. The receptor's source is a woman between 25 and 40 years old in good health and CMV-seropositive. The chain uses TRBV6-5 and TRBJ2-7; 14 bases agree with TRBD2. Specimen: PBMCs. The CDR3 DNA follows: TGTGCCCGCAGTTACAGGACTAGCGGGGGGATCTACGAGCAGTACTTC. Its translation: CARSYRTSGGIYEQYF.